This entry describes one TCR beta chain. The target antigen is unknown. With a much larger clone just one base away, this may be a read error. Regions amplified from RNA transcripts were the TCR beta CDR3 regions. In the first-round RT-PCR of the TCR CDR3, the HTBI primer set was used. Each CDR3 protein is one row after TCRdb ran MiXCR on the multiplex PCR reads. The repertoire includes over 500,000 distinct CDR3 sequences, 15% to 20% of them detected once, and under 20% sits in the top ten. This sample stems from a study of T cells in Graves' hyperthyroidism and ophthalmopathy. Between the trimmed V and J ends, which lost 5 bases and 1 base, there was a span of 9 bases. CDR1 and CDR2 (germline): MNHEY, SVGEGT. This CDR3 spans 14 amino acids. Notes on the study in general: Most thyroid clonotypes expanded above 0.001 appeared in blood too.

The receptor was derived from a woman aged 18-29 years with Graves' ophthalmopathy. The sample consisted of blood. The chain uses TRBV6-2 or TRBV6-3 and TRBJ1-3; D perhaps matches TRBD1 (5 bases). This CDR3 reads CASSTTVSGNTIYF. Here the CDR3 DNA reads TGTGCCAGCAGTACGACAGTATCTGGAAACACCATATATTTT.